The 31 T cell receptor beta chains below come from one sample, sequenced in a study of blood T cell repertoires in COVID-19. Sequencing used immunoSEQ multiplex PCR; TCRdb keeps in-frame clones, though not all of them. The data show more than 100,000 clones, just over 85% seen once. The sample comprised peripheral blood. These receptors all come from a human donor in a cohort sampled during active COVID-19.

The chain combines TRBV19 with TRBJ2-3, with D hard to call. V was cut by 4 bases and J by 2 bases, with 7 bases left in between. This CDR3 has 13 amino acids. Looked up from germline, CDR1 is LNHDA and CDR2 is SQIVND (reference sequence). CDR3 sequence (DNA): TGTGCCAGTAGTAACTCTTTCACAGATACGCAGTATTTT. Amino acids: CASSNSFTDTQYF.

The chain combines TRBV5-5 with TRBJ1-3; D is ambiguous. CDR3 size: 16 residues. Germline V gene sequence: CDR1 SGHKS, CDR2 YYEKEE (reference sequence). The V end lost 4 bases, the J end lost 4 bases, and 18 bases lay between the germline ends. CDR3 protein: CASSLRFGVAGNTIYF. The CDR3, as DNA: TGTGCCAGCAGCCTCCGTTTTGGTGTAGCCGGAAACACCATATATTTT.

The chain joins TRBV11-2 to TRBJ1-2; D uncertain. V was pared by 6 bases and J by 4 bases, with 12 bases between. This CDR3 comprises 13 residues. Germline V gene lookup returns CDR1 SGHAT and CDR2 FQNNGV. This chain's CDR3 is CASRPTAAYGYTF. The CDR3 nucleotides are TGTGCCAGCAGACCTACAGCGGCCTATGGCTACACCTTC.

The chain uses TRBV18 and TRBJ2-7; 8 nucleotides line up with TRBD1. CDR1 KGHSH and CDR2 LQKENI come from the germline V gene. The CDR3 covers 15 residues. Trimming cost V 4 bases and J 2 bases; bases outside gene matches: 7. This CDR3 reads CASSLQGVNTYEQYF. In DNA form, the CDR3 reads TGTGCCAGCTCACTACAGGGGGTAAACACCTACGAGCAGTACTTC.

The chain combines TRBV12-3 or TRBV12-4 with TRBJ2-7; maybe TRBD1 (6 bases). V lost 4 bases and J 4 bases, leaving 8 bases between the germline ends. CDR3 length equals 12 residues. The CDR3, as DNA: TGTGCCAGCAGTTCCCAGGGGTACGAGCAGTACTTC. Amino acids: CASSSQGYEQYF.

The genes are TRBV7-9 and TRBJ2-7; the D gene is possibly TRBD2 (6 bases). V was cut by 6 bases and J by 7 bases, with 7 bases left in between. In germline, CDR1 is SEHNR, CDR2 FQNEAQ (reference sequence). This CDR3 has 10 amino acids. CDR3 in amino acids: CASSGGEQYF. The CDR3 region has the DNA TGTGCCAGCAGTGGAGGGGAGCAGTACTTC.

V gene TRBV5-6 combines with J gene TRBJ2-2; D is undetermined. There are 14 residues in the CDR3. Germline CDR1 is SGHDT and CDR2 is YYEEEE. V gave up 4 bases and J gave up 5 bases, with 12 bases separating them. CDR3 sequence: CASSKTSTTGELFF. The DNA for the CDR3 is TGTGCCAGCAGCAAAACGTCGACAACCGGGGAGCTGTTTTTT.

The chain uses TRBV7-9 and TRBJ1-1; TRBD1 aligns across 7 bases. CDR1 and CDR2 from the germline V gene are SEHNR and FQNEAQ (reference sequence). With V trimmed by 5 bases and J by 1 base, 4 bases remained unmatched. This CDR3 has 14 amino acids. The CDR3 is CASSLGQTNTEAFF. CDR3 DNA: TGTGCCAGCAGCCTGGGACAGACGAACACTGAAGCTTTCTTT. Filled out from reference TRBV7-9 and TRBJ1-1, the complete variable domain reads DTGVSQNPRHKITKRGQNVTFRCDPISEHNRLYWYRQTLGQGPEFLTYFQNEAQLEKSRLLSDRFSAERPKGSFSTLEIQRTEQGDSAMYLCASSLGQTNTEAFFGQGTRLTVV.

This clone came up once. The chain links TRBV12-3 or TRBV12-4 to TRBJ1-6; D gene ambiguous. V dropped 5 bases and J dropped 9 bases, with 11 bases sitting between them. The CDR3 runs 13 residues. This CDR3 is CASSPRVFSPLHF. The CDR3 DNA is TGTGCCAGCAGTCCGCGGGTATTTTCACCCCTCCACTTT.

The chain has TRBV10-3 and TRBJ2-1; D not certain. The CDR3 extends over 14 amino acids. Trimming removed 6 bases from V and 5 bases from J, with 14 bases in between. The germline gives CDR1 ENHRY, CDR2 SYGVKD. CDR3 sequence reads: CAIRSPERDNEQFF. The CDR3, as DNA: TGTGCCATCAGGTCACCAGAACGTGACAATGAGCAGTTCTTC.

The V call is TRBV7-8, the J call TRBJ2-7; D perhaps matches TRBD1 (6 bases). The CDR3 is 15 amino acids. In germline, CDR1 is SGHVS, CDR2 FQNEAQ. V was shortened by 5 bases and J by 1 base, with 15 bases between the two germline ends. CDR3 in DNA: TGTGCCAGCAGCCCTCGGGACACCACTTCCTACGAGCAGTACTTC. It codes for CASSPRDTTSYEQYF. The full variable domain, completed using reference TRBV7-8 and TRBJ2-7, is GAGVSQSPRYKVAKRGQDVALRCDPISGHVSLFWYQQALGQGPEFLTYFQNEAQLDKSGLPSDRFFAERPEGSVSTLKIQRTQQEDSAVYLCASSPRDTTSYEQYFGPGTRLTVT.

The rearrangement links TRBV16 to TRBJ1-5; a possible D gene is TRBD1 (6 bases). The CDR3 covers 16 residues. CDR1 KGHSY and CDR2 FQNENV come from the germline V gene. Trimming took off 5 bases at V and 7 bases at J, with 21 bases between the two ends. CDR3 coding DNA: TGTGCCAGCAGCACAAAGATGCCAGGGGAAGGGCAGCCCCAGCATTTT. This gives the protein CASSTKMPGEGQPQHF.

The rearrangement links TRBV4-1 to TRBJ1-1; D gene unclear. This CDR3 spans 14 amino acids. Trimming removed 0 bases at V and 1 base at J, with 6 bases between. Germline lookup yields CDR1 MGHRA and CDR2 YSYEKL. CDR3 in amino acids: CASSQELPNTEAFF. The CDR3 DNA follows: TGCGCCAGCAGCCAAGAACTTCCGAACACTGAAGCTTTCTTT.

The CDR3 loop reads CASSPTVWGRAEAFF. Written as DNA, the CDR3 is TGTGCCAGCAGCCCGACGGTTTGGGGCAGGGCTGAAGCTTTCTTT. This chain connects TRBV13 to TRBJ1-1; D is perhaps TRBD1 (5 bases). V lost 5 bases to trimming and J lost 6 bases, with 19 bases between them. CDR1 PRHDT and CDR2 FYEKMQ come from the germline V gene (reference sequence). CDR3 length equals 15 residues. The variable domain in full, completed from reference TRBV13 and TRBJ1-1, reads AAGVIQSPRHLIKEKRETATLKCYPIPRHDTVYWYQQGPGQDPQFLISFYEKMQSDKGSIPDRFSAQQFSDYHSELNMSSLELGDSALYFCASSPTVWGRAEAFFGQGTRLTVV.

The chain recombines TRBV19 with TRBJ1-4; D is ambiguous. Per germline, CDR1 LNHDA and CDR2 SQIVND (reference sequence). This CDR3 region has 15 residues. V was trimmed by 6 bases and J by 6 bases, leaving 17 bases between them. The CDR3 coding sequence is TGTGCCAGTAGGGGCCTAGCGACGGGAGATGAAAAACTGTTTTTT. It yields the protein CASRGLATGDEKLFF.

Concerning this clone itself: The junction departs from the called germline gene at one end, perhaps through a read error. The V gene is TRBV7-6, the J gene TRBJ2-1, with TRBD2 matching over 10 bases. The CDR3 length is 15 residues. CDR1 and CDR2 from the germline V gene are SGHVS and FNYEAQ. CDR3 in amino acids: CASSLAGASVNEQFF. CDR3 nucleotides: TGTGCCAGCAGCCTAGCGGGGGCCTCAGTCAATGAGCAGTTCTTC.

This rearrangement joins TRBV5-4 to TRBJ2-7, with D possibly matching TRBD2 (6 bases). Germline CDR1 SGHNT, CDR2 YYREEE (reference sequence). V lost 4 bases and J lost 4, with 12 bases in between. The CDR3 runs to 13 residues. The chain's CDR3 is CASSPGLSYEQYF. CDR3 bases: TGTGCCAGCAGCCCGGGACTTTCATACGAGCAGTACTTC.

The chain is built from TRBV3-1 (or the pseudogene TRBV3-2) and TRBJ1-2, with D perhaps TRBD1 (6 bases). Trimming took 0 bases from V and 3 from J, leaving 20 bases between them. This CDR3 comprises 18 residues. Germline CDR1 and CDR2: LGHDT and YNNKEL (reference sequence). In DNA form, the CDR3 reads TGTGCCAGCAGCCAAGAGGGGGCAGGGCGTGGAGAGGACTATGGCTACACCTTC. The encoded protein is CASSQEGAGRGEDYGYTF.

This clone appeared a single time. The chain employs TRBV28 and TRBJ1-2, with TRBD1 identical over 8 bases. Losses at the gene ends were 5 bases for V and 4 bases for J; bases not matched to a gene: 12. The CDR3 spans 16 residues. Germline values: CDR1 MDHEN, CDR2 SYDVKM. DNA for the CDR3: TGTGCCAGCAGTCCCACCGGACCGGGACAGGTCTATGGCTACACCTTC. It translates to CASSPTGPGQVYGYTF.

The chain has TRBV4-1 and TRBJ2-5, with 9 bases that match TRBD2. CDR1 and CDR2 (germline): MGHRA, YSYEKL. This CDR3 comprises 16 residues. J was trimmed by 3 bases and V by 1 base; bases with no gene match: 6. CDR3 amino acids: CASSQAKAGGKETQYF. CDR3 in DNA: TGCGCCAGCAGCCAAGCTAAGGCGGGGGGGAAAGAGACCCAGTACTTC.

The chain recombines TRBV7-9 with TRBJ1-2; TRBD1 might be the D (6 bases). Germline CDR1 and CDR2: SEHNR and FQNEAQ (reference sequence). The CDR3 totals 16 residues. V gave up 5 bases and J gave up 5 bases, with 21 bases separating them. In DNA, the CDR3 is TGTGCCAGCAGCCAAGAGGTGCGGGGGGCTAGGTATGGCTACACCTTC. The encoded protein is CASSQEVRGARYGYTF.

The chain joins TRBV11-3 to TRBJ2-1, with D possibly TRBD1 on 6 matching bases. Germline V gene sequence: CDR1 SGHNT, CDR2 YENEEA. The CDR3 runs 13 residues. The ends were cut back, 3 bases at V and 4 bases at J, with 7 bases in the middle. The CDR3 spells CASSFDRYNEQFF. The CDR3 DNA is TGTGCCAGCAGCTTCGACAGGTACAATGAGCAGTTCTTC.

This sequence joins TRBV9 and TRBJ2-2, with 7 positions matching TRBD2. V gave up 3 bases and J gave up 0 bases; unmatched junction bases: 8. Germline loops: CDR1 SGDLS, CDR2 YYNGEE. CDR3 length: 17 residues. The CDR3 coding sequence is TGTGCCAGCAGCGCGCCCGGGGGGACCTCGAACACCGGGGAGCTGTTTTTT. This encodes CASSAPGGTSNTGELFF.

Points on this clone: Relative to the germline gene, one junction end is altered; a read error may explain this. The rearrangement joins TRBV10-3 to TRBJ2-7; 10 bases fit TRBD1. This CDR3 is 13 amino acids long. Germline lookup yields CDR1 ENHRY and CDR2 SYGVKD. The CDR3 here is CAISEGDRGSPNF. The CDR3 region has the DNA TGTGCCATCAGTGAGGGGGACAGGGGCTCACCTAACTTC.

This chain joins TRBV16 and TRBJ2-1; D is uncertain. The CDR3 runs to 14 residues. Trimming shortened V by 0 bases and J by 7 bases, and 10 bases separated the two germline ends. Germline V gene lookup returns CDR1 KGHSY and CDR2 FQNENV. CDR3 sequence: CASSQSSSRNEQFF. The CDR3 DNA is TGTGCCAGCAGCCAATCCTCGTCCAGGAATGAGCAGTTCTTC.

The gene calls are TRBV11-3 and TRBJ2-7, with 11 bases lining up with TRBD1. V shed 2 bases and J 0 bases; nucleotides not matched to a gene: 6. Looked up from germline, CDR1 is SGHNT and CDR2 is YENEEA. The CDR3 runs 17 residues. CDR3 sequence (DNA): TGTGCCAGCAGCTTAAGGGACAGGGGGGGAGGCTCCTACGAGCAGTACTTC. Protein sequence: CASSLRDRGGGSYEQYF.

CDR3 sequence: CASSSQTSTQETQYF. CDR3 DNA: TGTGCCAGTAGTTCCCAGACTAGCACCCAAGAGACCCAGTACTTC. The chain joins TRBV19 to TRBJ2-5; TRBD2 matches at 7 bases. There are 15 residues in the CDR3. Germline lookup yields CDR1 LNHDA and CDR2 SQIVND (reference sequence). V lost 5 bases to trimming and J lost 1 base; unmatched junction nucleotides: 7.

V is TRBV11-2 and J is TRBJ2-7, with TRBD2 identical over 8 bases. The V segment lost 5 bases and the J segment 9 bases; nucleotides outside the gene matches: 6. This CDR3 comprises 12 residues. CDR1 is SGHAT, CDR2 FQNNGV, per germline. As DNA, the CDR3 is TGTGCCAGCAGCCCTCGCCGGGGGGGGCAGTACTTC. Translated, it gives CASSPRRGGQYF.

The genes are TRBV19 and TRBJ2-6; tentative D call: TRBD1 (5 bases). V lost 0 bases and J 1 base, leaving 10 bases between the germline ends. The CDR3 loop spans 17 amino acids. Germline CDR1 and CDR2: LNHDA and SQIVND (reference sequence). CDR3 nucleotide sequence: TGTGCCAGTAGTATAGAGACAGTGCCTTCTGGGGCCAACGTCCTGACTTTC. Translating gives CASSIETVPSGANVLTF.

This chain links TRBV4-3 with TRBJ2-1; D is undetermined. CDR3 length: 14 residues. The germline CDR1 and CDR2 sequences are LGHNA and YSLEER. The V end lost 6 bases, the J end lost 0 bases, and 9 bases lay between the germline ends. CDR3 region: CASRPTRSYNEQFF. CDR3 in DNA: TGCGCCAGCAGACCGACTCGCTCCTACAATGAGCAGTTCTTC.

V usage is TRBV6-4 and J usage is TRBJ2-3, with 9 bases matching TRBD1. V lost 5 bases to trimming and J lost 4 bases; unmatched junction nucleotides: 4. CDR1 and CDR2 from the germline V gene are MRHNA and SNTAGT. The CDR3 is made up of 14 amino acids. The DNA of the CDR3 is TGTGCCAGCAGTTTGACAGGGGGTCCAGATACGCAGTATTTT. Translation gives CASSLTGGPDTQYF.